The 10 T cell receptor beta chains listed next were all sequenced from one sample in a study of control samples from healthy donors and cancer patients. The method was immunoSEQ multiplex PCR; TCRdb's version includes in-frame clones alone and lacks a portion of them. Of over 85,000 clones in the sample, roughly 94% are singletons; the top ten hold under 2.5%. Sequenced material: blood. Source of these receptors: a woman aged 18 to 35 in good health.

J is TRBJ1-1 and V is TRBV28; D call uncertain. Trimming removed 1 base from V and 0 bases from J, with 6 bases in between. Germline V gene sequence: CDR1 MDHEN, CDR2 SYDVKM. This CDR3 has 14 amino acids. The CDR3 protein is CASSLSTLNTEAFF. The DNA of the CDR3 is TGTGCCAGCAGTTTATCGACCTTGAACACTGAAGCTTTCTTT.

The rearrangement uses TRBV30 and TRBJ1-3; D gene uncertain. Trimming took 4 bases from V and 0 from J, leaving 13 bases between them. CDR1 and CDR2 from the germline V gene are GTSNPN and SVGIG (reference sequence). The length of the CDR3 is 15 residues. The CDR3 DNA is TGTGCCTGGAAATGGGGAGGAGACTCTGGAAACACCATATATTTT. Encoded protein: CAWKWGGDSGNTIYF.

This sequence joins TRBV29-1 and TRBJ2-7; D perhaps matches TRBD2 (6 bases). Deletions cut 4 bases from V and 3 bases from J, with 7 bases between. This CDR3 spans 11 amino acids. The germline V gene encodes CDR1 SQVTM and CDR2 ANQGSEA. The CDR3 protein is CSVAGGYEQYF. The CDR3 nucleotides are TGCAGCGTTGCCGGGGGCTACGAGCAGTACTTC.

This clone was seen a handful of times. V is TRBV9 and J is TRBJ2-6, with a tentative D call TRBD2 (5 bases). The CDR3 totals 14 residues. Trimming shortened V by 2 bases and J by 12 bases, and 15 bases separated the two germline ends. Per germline, CDR1 SGDLS and CDR2 YYNGEE. CDR3 sequence (DNA): TGTGCCAGCAGCGTCCAGGCGCTTGGAGGCGTCCTGACTTTC. As protein: CASSVQALGGVLTF.

In this sample, this clone turned up once. The chain carries TRBV3-1 (or the pseudogene TRBV3-2) and TRBJ2-1; D is unresolved. The germline V and J ends were trimmed by 1 base and 9 bases, with 10 bases remaining between them. This CDR3 spans 13 amino acids. CDR1 is LGHDT and CDR2 is YNNKEL in the germline V gene (reference sequence). DNA of the CDR3: TGTGCCAGCAGCCAAGCCCGGTTAGGTGAGCAGTTCTTC. It encodes CASSQARLGEQFF.

About this clone itself: A junction boundary mismatches the germline segment, possibly from a read error. Other nucleotide sequences from this sample produce the same CDR3. J is TRBJ1-2 and V is TRBV15; a possible D gene is TRBD1 (5 bases). This CDR3 has 15 residues. Germline V gene lookup returns CDR1 LNHNV and CDR2 YYDKDF (reference sequence). The CDR3 here is CATSRGGGGIYGYTF. The CDR3 coding sequence is TGCGCCACCAGCCGGGGCGGGGGGGGAATCTATGGCTACACCTTC.

This clone was seen a single time. The gene calls are TRBV28 and TRBJ1-4; D ambiguous. The CDR3 is 15 residues long. CDR1 and CDR2 from the germline V gene are MDHEN and SYDVKM. The V end lost 5 bases, the J end lost 0 bases, and 10 bases lay between the germline ends. The CDR3 DNA sequence: TGTGCCAGCAGTCCGACGGGCCCAACTAATGAAAAACTGTTTTTT. It encodes CASSPTGPTNEKLFF.

The rearrangement uses TRBV9 and TRBJ1-6; D remains unclear. V shed 4 bases and J shed 0 bases, with 11 bases lying between them. From germline, CDR1 is SGDLS and CDR2 YYNGEE. The CDR3 covers 16 residues. The CDR3 reads CASSPLGASYNSPLHF. DNA of the CDR3: TGTGCCAGCAGCCCCCTCGGTGCCTCCTATAATTCACCCCTCCACTTT. The whole variable domain, filled in from reference TRBV9 and TRBJ1-6, reads DSGVTQTPKHLITATGQRVTLRCSPRSGDLSVYWYQQSLDQGLQFLIQYYNGEERAKGNILERFSAQQFPDLHSELNLSSLELGDSALYFCASSPLGASYNSPLHFGNGTRLTVT.

The V call is TRBV4-2, the J call TRBJ2-7; TRBD2 matches at 7 bases. This CDR3 is 15 amino acids long. J lost 4 bases, V lost 1 base, and 7 bases had no gene match. Germline-derived CDR1 and CDR2 are LGHNA and YNFKEQ. The CDR3 reads CASSQAPGGIYEQYF. DNA for the CDR3: TGTGCCAGCAGCCAAGCCCCCGGGGGGATATACGAGCAGTACTTC.

The chain couples TRBV3-1 (or the pseudogene TRBV3-2) to TRBJ2-2, with 7 bases fitting TRBD2. The CDR3 has 15 amino acids. The V gene's germline CDR1 is LGHDT and CDR2 YNNKEL (reference sequence). V shed 1 base, J shed 5 bases, and the junction held 4 bases outside the gene matches. CDR3 in amino acids: CASSQGLAVTGELFF. In nucleotides, the CDR3 is TGTGCCAGCAGCCAAGGGCTAGCGGTTACCGGGGAGCTGTTTTTT.